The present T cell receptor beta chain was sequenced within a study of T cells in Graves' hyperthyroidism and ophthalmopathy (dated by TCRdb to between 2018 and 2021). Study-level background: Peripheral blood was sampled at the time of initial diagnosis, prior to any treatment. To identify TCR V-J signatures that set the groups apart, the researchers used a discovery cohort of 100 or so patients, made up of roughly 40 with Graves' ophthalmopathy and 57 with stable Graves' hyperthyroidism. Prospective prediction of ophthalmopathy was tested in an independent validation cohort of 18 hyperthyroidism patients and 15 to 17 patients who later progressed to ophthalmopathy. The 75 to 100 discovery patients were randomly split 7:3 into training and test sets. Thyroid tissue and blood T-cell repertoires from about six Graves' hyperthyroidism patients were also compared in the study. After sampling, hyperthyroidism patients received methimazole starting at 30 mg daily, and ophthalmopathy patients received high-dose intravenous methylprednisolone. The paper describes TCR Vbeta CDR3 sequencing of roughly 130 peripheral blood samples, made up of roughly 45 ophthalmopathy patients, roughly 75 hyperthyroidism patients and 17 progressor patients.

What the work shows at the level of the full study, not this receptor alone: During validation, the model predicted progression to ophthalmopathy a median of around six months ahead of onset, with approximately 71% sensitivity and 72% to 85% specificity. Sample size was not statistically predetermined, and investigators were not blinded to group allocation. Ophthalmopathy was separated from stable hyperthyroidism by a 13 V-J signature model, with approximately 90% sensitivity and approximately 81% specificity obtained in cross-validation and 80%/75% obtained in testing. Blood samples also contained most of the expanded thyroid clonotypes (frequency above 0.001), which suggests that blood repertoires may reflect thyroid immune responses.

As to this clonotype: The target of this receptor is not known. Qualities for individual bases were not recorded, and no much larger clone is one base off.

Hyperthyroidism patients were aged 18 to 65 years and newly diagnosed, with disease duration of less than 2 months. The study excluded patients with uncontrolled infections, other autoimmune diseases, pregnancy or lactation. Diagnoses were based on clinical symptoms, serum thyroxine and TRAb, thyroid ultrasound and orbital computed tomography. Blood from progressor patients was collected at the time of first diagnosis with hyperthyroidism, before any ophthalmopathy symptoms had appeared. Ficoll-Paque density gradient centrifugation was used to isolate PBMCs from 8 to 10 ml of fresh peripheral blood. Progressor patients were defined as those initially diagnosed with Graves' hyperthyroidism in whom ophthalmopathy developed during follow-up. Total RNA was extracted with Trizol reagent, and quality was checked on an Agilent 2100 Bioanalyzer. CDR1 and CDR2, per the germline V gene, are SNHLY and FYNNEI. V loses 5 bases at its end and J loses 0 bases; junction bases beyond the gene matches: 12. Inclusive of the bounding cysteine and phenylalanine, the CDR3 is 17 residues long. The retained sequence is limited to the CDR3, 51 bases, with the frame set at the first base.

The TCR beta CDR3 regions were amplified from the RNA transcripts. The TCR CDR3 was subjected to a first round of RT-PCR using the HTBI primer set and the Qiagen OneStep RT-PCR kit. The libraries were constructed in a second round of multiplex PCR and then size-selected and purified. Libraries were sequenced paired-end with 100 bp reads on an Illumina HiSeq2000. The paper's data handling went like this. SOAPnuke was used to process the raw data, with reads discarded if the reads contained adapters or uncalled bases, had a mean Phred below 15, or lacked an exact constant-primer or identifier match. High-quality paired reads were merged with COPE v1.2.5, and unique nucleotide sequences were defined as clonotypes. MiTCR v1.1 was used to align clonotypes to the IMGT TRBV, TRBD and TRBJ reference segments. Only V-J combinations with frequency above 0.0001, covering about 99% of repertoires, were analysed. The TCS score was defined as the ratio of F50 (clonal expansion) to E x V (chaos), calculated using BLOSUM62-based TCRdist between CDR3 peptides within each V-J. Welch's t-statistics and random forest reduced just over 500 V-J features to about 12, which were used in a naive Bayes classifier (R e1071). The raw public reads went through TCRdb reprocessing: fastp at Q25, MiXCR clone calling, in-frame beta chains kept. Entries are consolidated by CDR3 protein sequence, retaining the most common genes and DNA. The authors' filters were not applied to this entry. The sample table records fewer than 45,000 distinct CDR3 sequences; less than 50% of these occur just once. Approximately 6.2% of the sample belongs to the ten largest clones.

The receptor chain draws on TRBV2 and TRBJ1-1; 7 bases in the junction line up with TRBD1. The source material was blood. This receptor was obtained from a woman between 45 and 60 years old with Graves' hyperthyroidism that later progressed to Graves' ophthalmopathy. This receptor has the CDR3 CASSRHPSGTVNTEAFF. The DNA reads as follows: TGTGCCAGCAGTCGCCACCCTAGCGGGACAGTGAACACTGAAGCTTTCTTT.